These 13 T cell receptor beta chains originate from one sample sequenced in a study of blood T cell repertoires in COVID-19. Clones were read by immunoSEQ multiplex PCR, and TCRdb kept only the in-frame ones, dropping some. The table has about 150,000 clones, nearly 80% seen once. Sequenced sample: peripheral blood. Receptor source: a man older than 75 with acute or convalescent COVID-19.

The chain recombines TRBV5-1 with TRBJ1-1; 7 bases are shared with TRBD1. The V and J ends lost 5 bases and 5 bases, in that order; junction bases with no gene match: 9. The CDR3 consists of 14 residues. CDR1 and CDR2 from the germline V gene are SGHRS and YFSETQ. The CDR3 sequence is CASRSDAGGTEAFF. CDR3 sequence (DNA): TGCGCCAGCAGATCAGACGCAGGGGGAACTGAAGCTTTCTTT.

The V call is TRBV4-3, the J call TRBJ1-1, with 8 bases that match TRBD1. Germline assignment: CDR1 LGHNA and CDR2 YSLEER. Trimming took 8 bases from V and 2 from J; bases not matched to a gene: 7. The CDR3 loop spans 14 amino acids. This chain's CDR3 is CASGFDRGNTEAFF. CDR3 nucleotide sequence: TGCGCCAGCGGGTTCGACAGGGGAAACACTGAAGCTTTCTTT.

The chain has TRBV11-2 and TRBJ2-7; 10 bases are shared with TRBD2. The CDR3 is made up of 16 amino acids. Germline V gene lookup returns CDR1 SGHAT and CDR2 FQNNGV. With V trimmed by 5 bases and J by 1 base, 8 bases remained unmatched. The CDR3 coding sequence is TGTGCCAGCAGCCCTCGGACTAGCGGCCTATCCTACGAGCAGTACTTC. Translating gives CASSPRTSGLSYEQYF.

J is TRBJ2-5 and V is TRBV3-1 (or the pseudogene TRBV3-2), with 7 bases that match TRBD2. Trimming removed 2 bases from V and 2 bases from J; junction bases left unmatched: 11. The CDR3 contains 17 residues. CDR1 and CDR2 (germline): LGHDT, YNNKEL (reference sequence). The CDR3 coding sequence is TGTGCCAGCAGCCAACCCTGGGGGGGACCTCATCAAGAGACCCAGTACTTC. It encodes CASSQPWGGPHQETQYF.

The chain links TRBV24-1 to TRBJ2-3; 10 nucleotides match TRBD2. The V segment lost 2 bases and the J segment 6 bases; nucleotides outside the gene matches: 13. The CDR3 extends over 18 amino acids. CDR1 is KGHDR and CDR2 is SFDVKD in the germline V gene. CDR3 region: CATSDSRSSGGLGDTQYF. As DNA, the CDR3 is TGTGCCACCAGTGATTCCCGATCTAGCGGGGGACTAGGGGATACGCAGTATTTT.

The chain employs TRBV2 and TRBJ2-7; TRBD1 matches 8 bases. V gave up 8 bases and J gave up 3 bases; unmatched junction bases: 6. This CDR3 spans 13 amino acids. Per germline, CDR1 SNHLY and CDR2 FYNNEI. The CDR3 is CASQTGVGYEQYF. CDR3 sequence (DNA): TGTGCCAGCCAGACAGGGGTGGGCTACGAGCAGTACTTC.

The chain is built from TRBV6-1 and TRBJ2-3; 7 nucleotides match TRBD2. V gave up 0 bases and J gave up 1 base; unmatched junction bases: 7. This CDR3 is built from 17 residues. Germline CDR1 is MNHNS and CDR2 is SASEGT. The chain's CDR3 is CASSEAGGGFGTDTQYF. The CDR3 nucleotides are TGTGCCAGCAGTGAAGCTGGGGGGGGATTTGGCACAGATACGCAGTATTTT.

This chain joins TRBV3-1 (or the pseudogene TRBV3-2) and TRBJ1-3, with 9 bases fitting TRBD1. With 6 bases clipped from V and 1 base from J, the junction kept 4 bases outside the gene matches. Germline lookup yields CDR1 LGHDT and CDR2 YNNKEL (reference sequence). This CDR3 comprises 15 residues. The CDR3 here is CASRQGAISGNTIYF. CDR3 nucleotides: TGTGCCAGCAGACAGGGGGCCATTTCTGGAAACACCATATATTTT.

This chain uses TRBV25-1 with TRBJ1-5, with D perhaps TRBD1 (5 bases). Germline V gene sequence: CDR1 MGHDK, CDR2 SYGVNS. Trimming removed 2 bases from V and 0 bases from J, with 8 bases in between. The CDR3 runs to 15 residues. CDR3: CASSEAGGSNQPQHF. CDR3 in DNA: TGTGCCAGCAGTGAAGCGGGGGGTAGCAATCAGCCCCAGCATTTT.

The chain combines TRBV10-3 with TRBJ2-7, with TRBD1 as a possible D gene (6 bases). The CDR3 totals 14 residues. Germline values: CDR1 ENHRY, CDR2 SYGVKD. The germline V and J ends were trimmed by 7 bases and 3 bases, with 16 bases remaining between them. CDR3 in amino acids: CAIIGTTGHYEQYV. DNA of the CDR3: TGTGCCATCATCGGGACAACAGGTCACTACGAGCAGTACGTC.

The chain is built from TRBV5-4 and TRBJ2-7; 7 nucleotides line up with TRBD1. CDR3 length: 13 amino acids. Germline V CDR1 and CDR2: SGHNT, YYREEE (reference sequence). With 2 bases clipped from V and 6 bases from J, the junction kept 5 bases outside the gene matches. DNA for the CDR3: TGTGCCAGCAGCTTATGGGGACAGCTCGAGCAGTACTTC. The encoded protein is CASSLWGQLEQYF.

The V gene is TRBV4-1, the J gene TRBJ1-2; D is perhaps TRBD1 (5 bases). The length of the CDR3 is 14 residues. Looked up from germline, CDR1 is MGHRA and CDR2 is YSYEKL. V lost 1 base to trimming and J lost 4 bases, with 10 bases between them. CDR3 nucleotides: TGCGCCAGCAGCCAAGCGACGGGACTCTATGGCTACACCTTC. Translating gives CASSQATGLYGYTF.

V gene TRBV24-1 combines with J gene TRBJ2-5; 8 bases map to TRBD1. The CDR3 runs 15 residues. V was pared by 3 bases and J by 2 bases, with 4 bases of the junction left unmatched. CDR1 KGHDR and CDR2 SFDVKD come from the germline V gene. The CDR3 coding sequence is TGTGCCACCAGTGATCGGGACAGGAGACAAGAGACCCAGTACTTC. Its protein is CATSDRDRRQETQYF.